The 7 T cell receptor beta chains reported below all come from one sample, sequenced in a study of T-cell reconstitution after alpha-beta-depleted transplantation in children. TCRbeta library construction was performed incorporating unique molecular identifiers. MiXCR, run by TCRdb on the PCR reads, gives a single entry per CDR3 protein. The sample lists about 610,000 distinct CDR3 sequences; roughly 10% were seen once. Sequenced material: PBMCs from the stem cell graft donor, taken from the stem cell graft. The source of these receptors is a human donor who donated a stem cell graft to a child with acute myeloid leukemia.

V and J are TRBV29-1 and TRBJ2-1, with D possibly TRBD2 on 6 matching bases. Trimming left V 5 bases short and J 7 bases short, with 15 bases between. The CDR3 totals 13 residues. The germline CDR1 and CDR2 sequences are SQVTM and ANQGSEA. The CDR3 region has the DNA TGCAGCGTTCCCAGAGGTGGAGGGAATGAGCAGTTCTTC. It specifies CSVPRGGGNEQFF.

This clonotype came up many times. This rearrangement joins TRBV20-1 to TRBJ2-3; 9 nucleotides align to TRBD2. The CDR3 is 15 residues long. The V segment lost 6 bases and the J segment 5 bases; nucleotides outside the gene matches: 12. Germline values: CDR1 DFQATT, CDR2 SNEGSKA (reference sequence). The DNA for the CDR3 is TGCAGTGCCGAGGCTAGCGGGATCCCAGGAGATACGCAGTATTTT. Protein: CSAEASGIPGDTQYF.

In its sample, this clonotype was seen a few times. V gene TRBV6-2 or TRBV6-3 combines with J gene TRBJ2-2, with D possibly TRBD1 on 5 matching bases. This CDR3 is built from 17 residues. Germline CDR1 is MNHEY and CDR2 is SVGEGT. V lost 2 bases and J 0 bases, leaving 13 bases between the germline ends. Written as DNA, the CDR3 is TGTGCCAGCAGTTACCCCTATCCAGGGCCGAACACCGGGGAGCTGTTTTTT. Encoded protein: CASSYPYPGPNTGELFF.

This clonotype appeared a few times. The rearrangement links TRBV7-2 to TRBJ2-3; 10 nucleotides line up with TRBD2. The CDR3 is 18 residues long. J gave up 4 bases and V 0 bases, and 10 bases lay outside the gene matches. Germline V gene sequence: CDR1 SGHTA, CDR2 FQGNSA. The CDR3 DNA sequence: TGTGCCAGCAGCTTAGCCCCTAGCGGGAGAGGTCGAGCAGATACGCAGTATTTT. Its translation: CASSLAPSGRGRADTQYF.

This clonotype occurred many times. The rearrangement joins TRBV27 to TRBJ2-1, with D possibly being TRBD2 (6 bases). Germline CDR1 is MNHEY and CDR2 is SMNVEV (reference sequence). V lost 3 bases to trimming and J lost 6 bases, with 15 bases between them. There are 15 residues in the CDR3. The CDR3 DNA follows: TGTGCCAGCAGTTTTACGCCCCTAGCGTTCAATGAGCAGTTCTTC. This sequence encodes CASSFTPLAFNEQFF.

This clonotype was recorded only once. The J gene is TRBJ2-7, the V gene TRBV7-9; D uncertain. This CDR3 is 13 amino acids long. Trimming took 5 bases from V and 3 from J, leaving 11 bases between them. Germline values: CDR1 SEHNR, CDR2 FQNEAQ (reference sequence). CDR3 nucleotide sequence: TGTGCCAGCAGCACCGCAAAGATCTACGAGCAGTACTTC. Translating gives CASSTAKIYEQYF.

V usage is TRBV30 and J usage is TRBJ2-2; a weak D match, TRBD2 (5 bases). This CDR3 spans 12 amino acids. The germline gives CDR1 GTSNPN, CDR2 SVGIG (reference sequence). The V and J ends lost 4 bases and 5 bases respectively, with 8 bases between them. The CDR3: CAWTPGTGELFF. CDR3 nucleotide sequence: TGTGCCTGGACCCCGGGGACCGGGGAGCTGTTTTTT.